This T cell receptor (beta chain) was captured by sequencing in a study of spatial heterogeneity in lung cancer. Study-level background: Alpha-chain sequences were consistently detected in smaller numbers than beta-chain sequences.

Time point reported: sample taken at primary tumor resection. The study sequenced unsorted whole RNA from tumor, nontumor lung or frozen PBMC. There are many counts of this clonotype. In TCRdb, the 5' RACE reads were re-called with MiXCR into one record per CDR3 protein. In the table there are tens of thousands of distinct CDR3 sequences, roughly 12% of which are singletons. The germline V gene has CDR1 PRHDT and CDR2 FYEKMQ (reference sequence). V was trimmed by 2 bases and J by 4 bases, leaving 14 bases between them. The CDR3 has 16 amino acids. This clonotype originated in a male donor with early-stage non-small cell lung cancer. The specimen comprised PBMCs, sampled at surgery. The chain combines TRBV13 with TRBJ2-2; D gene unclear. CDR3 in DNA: TGTGCCAGCAGCTTAACCCCCCCAGAATCCACCGGGGAGCTGTTTTTT. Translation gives CASSLTPPESTGELFF.